This passage covers 24 T cell receptor beta chains from one sample sequenced in a study of CD8+ T cells in alopecia areata. Collected material from alopecia areata patients comprised lesional scalp punch biopsies and peripheral blood. RNA, once extracted, was reverse transcribed into cDNA for use as the sequencing template. Libraries were prepared by immunoSEQ multiplex PCR; TCRdb keeps only in-frame clonotypes and omits some of them. This sample yields more than 10,000 clones, of which roughly 60% are seen a single time; 7.5% to 10% belongs to the top ten. Specimen: skin, collected at week 0. Every receptor here comes from a human donor with alopecia areata.

To note about this clone: In the same sample, other DNA sequences code for this CDR3. The chain is built from TRBV29-1 and TRBJ1-2; D not certain. Per the germline V gene, CDR1 is SQVTM and CDR2 is ANQGSEA. The ends were cut back, 6 bases at V and 8 bases at J, with 34 bases in the middle. The CDR3 extends over 18 amino acids. Here the CDR3 reads CSVGRSGGSPEGRYGYTF. CDR3 DNA sequence: TGCAGCGTCGGGCGGAGCGGTGGGAGCCCAGAAGGGAGGTACGGCTACACCTTC.

This chain links TRBV6-5 with TRBJ2-5, with TRBD2 identical over 7 bases. The CDR3 has 13 amino acids. V lost 0 bases, J lost 14 bases, and 9 bases stayed unmatched. Germline assignment: CDR1 MNHEY and CDR2 SVGAGI. The CDR3 coding sequence is TGTGCCAGCAGTTACTCGAACACGGGAGGCCCCTACTTC. Amino acids: CASSYSNTGGPYF.

The table lists this clone with a few counts. V usage is TRBV10-2 and J usage is TRBJ2-1; the match to TRBD2 covers 10 bases. The CDR3 contains 14 residues. CDR1 is WSHSY, CDR2 SAAADI, per germline. The V segment lost 2 bases and the J segment 8 bases; nucleotides outside the gene matches: 3. The CDR3 is CASSEGTSEDEQFF. The DNA for the CDR3 is TGCGCCAGCAGTGAGGGGACTAGCGAGGATGAGCAGTTCTTC.

This chain uses TRBV5-1 with TRBJ1-2, with D tentatively TRBD1 (5 bases). Germline assignment: CDR1 SGHRS and CDR2 YFSETQ. The CDR3 has 13 residues. Trimming took off 0 bases at V and 7 bases at J, with 10 bases between the two ends. This CDR3 reads CASSLAGMGGYTF. The CDR3 DNA reads as TGCGCCAGCAGCTTGGCAGGGATGGGTGGCTACACCTTC. The variable domain in full, completed from reference TRBV5-1 and TRBJ1-2, reads KAGVTQTPRYLIKTRGQQVTLSCSPISGHRSVSWYQQTPGQGLQFLFEYFSETQRNKGNFPGRFSGRQFSNSRSEMNVSTLELGDSALYLCASSLAGMGGYTFGSGTRLTVV.

This chain links TRBV18 with TRBJ1-1; D unclear. Germline CDR1 KGHSH, CDR2 LQKENI. The V end lost 3 bases, the J end lost 3 bases, and 8 bases lay between the germline ends. This CDR3 comprises 13 residues. In DNA form, the CDR3 reads TGTGCCAGCTCACCTAAGAGGGACACTGAAGCTTTCTTT. Its protein is CASSPKRDTEAFF.

The table lists this clone with a few counts. This rearrangement joins TRBV7-9 to TRBJ2-7; 8 nucleotides agree with TRBD1. Germline trimming cut 2 bases from V and 0 bases from J; bases unmatched to any gene: 6. This CDR3 region has 16 residues. Germline CDR1 is SEHNR and CDR2 is FQNEAQ (reference sequence). The CDR3 spells CASSLIGQGGSYEQYF. The CDR3 DNA follows: TGTGCCAGCAGCTTAATCGGACAGGGAGGCTCCTACGAGCAGTACTTC.

To note about this clone: Germline is not matched at one junction end, which may reflect a read error. The same CDR3 also results from other DNA sequences found in this sample. This sequence joins TRBV4-1 and TRBJ2-1, with D unclear. CDR3 length: 12 amino acids. Per germline, CDR1 MGHRA and CDR2 YSYEKL. DNA of the CDR3: TGTGCCAGCAGCCAAGACCTCAATGAGCAGTTCTTC. Protein sequence: CASSQDLNEQFF.

The V and J genes are TRBV6-9 and TRBJ2-5; TRBD2 matches at 11 bases. J gave up 5 bases and V 6 bases, and 8 bases lay outside the gene matches. Germline loops: CDR1 MNHGY, CDR2 SVAAGI. This CDR3 contains 15 residues. The CDR3 DNA is TGTGCCAGCAGCCATAGCGGGAGGGCCGGGGAGACCCAGTACTTC. Its translation is CASSHSGRAGETQYF.

This chain joins TRBV7-8 and TRBJ2-7, with D unresolved. Trimming left V 1 base short and J 7 bases short, with 8 bases between. This CDR3 has 12 residues. Germline V lookup: CDR1 SGHVS, CDR2 FQNEAQ. The CDR3 DNA reads as TGTGCCAGCAGCTTAGTCCTGGCAGAGCAGTACTTC. It codes for CASSLVLAEQYF.

This chain links TRBV6-4 with TRBJ2-2; no clear D gene. The germline V gene has CDR1 MRHNA and CDR2 SNTAGT. This CDR3 has 13 amino acids. The V and J ends lost 0 bases and 3 bases respectively, with 2 bases between them. CDR3 residues: CASSDSDTGELFF. Written as DNA, the CDR3 is TGTGCCAGCAGTGACTCGGACACCGGGGAGCTGTTTTTT.

The rearrangement links TRBV18 to TRBJ1-1; no clear D. CDR1 is KGHSH, CDR2 LQKENI, per germline. The length of the CDR3 is 13 residues. V was cut by 3 bases and J by 2 bases, with 7 bases left in between. CDR3 amino acids: CASSPSANTEAFF. The CDR3 DNA sequence: TGTGCCAGCTCACCGTCGGCCAACACTGAAGCTTTCTTT.

This rearrangement joins TRBV6-6 to TRBJ1-2; no firm D call. Germline CDR1 and CDR2: MNHNY and SVGAGI (reference sequence). This CDR3 has 14 amino acids. V was clipped by 5 bases and J by 4 bases, with 14 bases between them. The CDR3: CASSQDSGSYGYTF. For the CDR3, the DNA is TGTGCCAGCAGTCAAGATTCTGGGAGCTATGGCTACACCTTC.

This chain uses TRBV4-1 with TRBJ1-1; D might be TRBD1 (6 bases). Germline CDR1 is MGHRA and CDR2 is YSYEKL. The CDR3 contains 19 residues. V was clipped by 7 bases and J by 2 bases, with 29 bases between them. Here the CDR3 reads CASTNLGGRATRFNTEAFF. CDR3 sequence (DNA): TGCGCCAGCACCAATTTAGGGGGGAGGGCAACTCGCTTCAACACTGAAGCTTTCTTT.

The rearrangement uses TRBV13 and TRBJ2-7; TRBD1 agrees at 12 bases. Germline V gives CDR1 PRHDT, CDR2 FYEKMQ (reference sequence). The CDR3 contains 15 residues. V was pared by 7 bases and J by 6 bases, with 10 bases of the junction left unmatched. CDR3 sequence reads: CASNHGDRGLGEQYF. CDR3 coding DNA: TGTGCCAGCAACCATGGGGACAGGGGGCTCGGCGAGCAGTACTTC.

J is TRBJ2-7 and V is TRBV7-9; D uncertain. This CDR3 is 13 amino acids long. The V gene lost 6 bases and the J gene lost 0 bases, with 9 bases spanning the gap. Germline-derived CDR1 and CDR2 are SEHNR and FQNEAQ (reference sequence). As DNA, the CDR3 is TGTGCCAGCAGTGGACCCAGCTCCTACGAGCAGTACTTC. It is translated as CASSGPSSYEQYF.

V and J are TRBV10-1 and TRBJ2-7; D might be TRBD1 (6 bases). Germline values: CDR1 WNHNN, CDR2 SYGVQD (reference sequence). This CDR3 spans 14 amino acids. V was cut by 9 bases and J by 3 bases, with 18 bases left in between. Written as DNA, the CDR3 is TGCGCCAGGGCATCGAGACAGGCGGTCTACGAGCAGTACTTC. Its protein product is CARASRQAVYEQYF.

The chain uses TRBV7-9 and TRBJ2-1, with D hard to call. The CDR3 consists of 13 residues. V was trimmed by 4 bases and J by 5 bases, leaving 9 bases between them. Germline V CDR1 and CDR2: SEHNR, FQNEAQ (reference sequence). CDR3 coding DNA: TGTGCCAGCAGCTCCTGGGGAAACAATGAGCAGTTCTTC. Amino acid sequence: CASSSWGNNEQFF. Full variable domain (remainder filled in from reference TRBV7-9 and TRBJ2-1): DTGVSQNPRHKITKRGQNVTFRCDPISEHNRLYWYRQTLGQGPEFLTYFQNEAQLEKSRLLSDRFSAERPKGSFSTLEIQRTEQGDSAMYLCASSSWGNNEQFFGPGTRLTVL.

The rearrangement links TRBV29-1 to TRBJ2-5; TRBD1 agrees at 7 bases. Germline assignment: CDR1 SQVTM and CDR2 ANQGSEA. The CDR3 totals 13 residues. V lost 5 bases, J lost 2 bases, and 5 bases stayed unmatched. This chain's CDR3 is CSVHAGGQETQYF. In DNA, the CDR3 is TGCAGCGTTCATGCAGGGGGTCAAGAGACCCAGTACTTC.

The CDR3: CAIRDSGTHSGNTIYF. CDR3 nucleotide sequence: TGTGCCATCAGGGATTCCGGGACACACTCTGGAAACACCATATATTTT. The chain couples TRBV10-3 to TRBJ1-3; a possible D gene is TRBD1 (6 bases). V was pared by 6 bases and J by 0 bases, with 15 bases between. The germline V gene has CDR1 ENHRY and CDR2 SYGVKD. The CDR3 length is 16 residues.

V is TRBV19 and J is TRBJ1-5, with no clear D. Per the germline V gene, CDR1 is LNHDA and CDR2 is SQIVND (reference sequence). The V and J ends lost 9 bases and 2 bases respectively, with 23 bases between them. This CDR3 is built from 17 residues. CDR3 loop: CASTDGEEFCGNQPQHF. For the CDR3, the DNA is TGTGCCAGCACCGACGGGGAAGAGTTTTGTGGCAATCAGCCCCAGCATTTT.

The V gene is TRBV2, the J gene TRBJ1-2; possible D gene TRBD1, 6 bases. CDR3 length equals 13 residues. With 6 bases removed from V and 1 base from J, the gap between germline ends came to 9 bases. Germline loops: CDR1 SNHLY, CDR2 FYNNEI. The CDR3 sequence: CASRKQGNYGYTF. The CDR3 bases are TGTGCCAGCAGAAAACAGGGTAACTATGGCTACACCTTC.

The chain recombines TRBV6-5 with TRBJ2-7; 7 bases fit TRBD2. CDR3 length: 14 residues. The germline CDR1 and CDR2 sequences are MNHEY and SVGAGI. V lost 7 bases to trimming and J lost 2 bases; unmatched junction nucleotides: 8. CDR3 sequence reads: CASNACAGAYEQYF. The CDR3, as DNA: TGTGCCAGCAACGCGTGTGCGGGGGCCTACGAGCAGTACTTC.

This clone was observed a few times. This chain uses TRBV2 with TRBJ2-3, with no clear D. V was trimmed by 8 bases and J by 5 bases, leaving 5 bases between them. CDR3 size: 10 residues. Germline V gives CDR1 SNHLY, CDR2 FYNNEI. The CDR3 reads CASGEDTQYF. The CDR3 DNA reads as TGTGCCAGCGGGGAAGATACGCAGTATTTT.

This chain links TRBV20-1 with TRBJ2-5; D possibly corresponds to TRBD2 (6 bases). The CDR3 runs to 11 residues. The V and J ends lost 1 base and 11 bases respectively, with 11 bases between them. The germline CDR1 and CDR2 sequences are DFQATT and SNEGSKA (reference sequence). DNA of the CDR3: TGCAGTGCTAGAGTTAATCGGGAGCAGTACTTC. Protein sequence: CSARVNREQYF.